This TCR beta chain was sequenced in a study of PD-1 blockade in classical Hodgkin lymphoma. Whole-study context: Nivolumab 3 mg/kg was given intravenously every 2 weeks.

Study-wide results and limits: Healthy donors reportedly exceeded newly diagnosed patients in baseline TCR diversity. Baseline diversity in complete responders resembled that of newly diagnosed patients. CD4+ TCR diversity climbed significantly by C4D1, unlike CD8+ TCR diversity.

The time point here: cycle 4 day 1 (C4D1), after around six weeks of nivolumab. Autologous stem cell transplantation was followed by relapse in every patient, and brentuximab vedotin exposure varied. In regard to this clone: Its antigen is not known.

This CDR3 has 13 amino acids. The germline CDR1 and CDR2 sequences are MNHNS and SASEGT. V was pared by 6 bases and J by 0 bases, with 6 bases between. Measured with immunoSEQ multiplex PCR; TCRdb has only the in-frame clones, and not every one. This sample yields 99,000 or so clones, of which 89% are seen a single time; roughly 19% belongs to the top ten. The specimen was peripheral blood mononuclear cells (PBMCs), collected before the fourth cycle of nivolumab. The chain has TRBV6-1 and TRBJ2-1; tentative D call: TRBD2 (6 bases). The sequence was collected from a human donor with classical Hodgkin lymphoma. CDR3 protein: CASRTSSYNEQFF. CDR3 in DNA: TGTGCCAGCAGGACTAGCTCCTACAATGAGCAGTTCTTC.